Below are 24 T cell receptor beta chains sequenced from a single sample in a study of shared clonotypes between healthy human individuals. Libraries were prepared by immunoSEQ multiplex PCR; TCRdb keeps only in-frame clonotypes and omits some of them. The data contain millions of clones, around 96% of them singletons. Naive CD8 isolation took CD45RO-negative cells positively selected for CCR7 and excluded terminally differentiated effector memory CD45RA+ cells. The material sequenced was naive CD8+ T cells sorted from blood. These receptors were obtained from a man aged 18 to 30 in good health.

The V call is TRBV5-1, the J call TRBJ2-1; 7 nucleotides match TRBD2. Germline loops: CDR1 SGHRS, CDR2 YFSETQ. Trimming removed 7 bases from V and 0 bases from J; junction bases left unmatched: 7. The CDR3 spans 15 residues. CDR3 DNA: TGCGCCAGCCGGACGGCGGGAGACTCCTACAATGAGCAGTTCTTC. It specifies CASRTAGDSYNEQFF.

This clone was detected only once. The V gene is TRBV5-5, the J gene TRBJ1-1, with D hard to call. Germline V gives CDR1 SGHKS, CDR2 YYEKEE (reference sequence). Deletions cut 0 bases from V and 3 bases from J, with 15 bases between. The CDR3 consists of 16 residues. The CDR3 reads CASSLEEPLADTEAFF. CDR3 nucleotides: TGTGCCAGCAGCTTGGAGGAGCCACTTGCGGACACTGAAGCTTTCTTT.

Only one count was recorded for this clone. J is TRBJ2-5 and V is TRBV4-2, with 9 bases lining up with TRBD2. CDR3 length: 16 amino acids. Looked up from germline, CDR1 is LGHNA and CDR2 is YNFKEQ. The V segment lost 5 bases and the J segment 3 bases; nucleotides outside the gene matches: 10. The CDR3 DNA reads TGTGCCAGCAGCTCCGCGAAGCGGGGGGTTGAAGAGACCCAGTACTTC. It codes for CASSSAKRGVEETQYF.

The genes are TRBV15 and TRBJ1-1, with 9 bases matching TRBD1. The CDR3 totals 13 residues. Germline CDR1 is LNHNV and CDR2 is YYDKDF (reference sequence). The J segment lost 6 bases and the V segment lost 5 bases, leaving 4 bases of the junction unmatched. This CDR3 is CATSQDRGAEAFF. The CDR3 DNA follows: TGTGCCACCAGCCAGGACAGGGGCGCTGAAGCTTTCTTT.

The chain joins TRBV9 to TRBJ1-3; 9 bases fit TRBD1. Germline values: CDR1 SGDLS, CDR2 YYNGEE. Trimming cost V 4 bases and J 3 bases; bases outside gene matches: 11. The CDR3 runs to 17 residues. CDR3 amino acids: CASSQNSGTGFGNTIYF. As DNA, the CDR3 is TGTGCCAGCAGCCAAAACTCCGGGACAGGGTTTGGAAACACCATATATTTT.

DNA of the CDR3: TGTGCCAGCAGCTCGGAGAGAGGGGACACCGGGGAGCTGTTTTTT. Translation: CASSSERGDTGELFF. This chain uses TRBV4-2 with TRBJ2-2; D tentatively reads TRBD1 or TRBD2 (5 bases each). The CDR3 loop spans 15 amino acids. CDR1 and CDR2 from the germline V gene are LGHNA and YNFKEQ. The V end was cut by 5 bases, the J end by 3 bases, with 13 bases between.

V usage is TRBV9 and J usage is TRBJ2-7; TRBD2 matches at 11 bases. This CDR3 is 15 amino acids long. The germline V gene encodes CDR1 SGDLS and CDR2 YYNGEE. Losses at the gene ends were 3 bases for V and 7 bases for J; bases not matched to a gene: 9. CDR3 bases: TGTGCCAGCAGCGCAGCTAGCGGGGGGCGAAGGGAGCAGTACTTC. Its translation is CASSAASGGRREQYF.

This clone came up once. The gene calls are TRBV13 and TRBJ2-7; 9 bases are a match to TRBD1. Germline trimming cut 5 bases from V and 2 bases from J; bases unmatched to any gene: 22. The CDR3 loop spans 20 amino acids. Germline assignment: CDR1 PRHDT and CDR2 FYEKMQ (reference sequence). The CDR3: CASSARTGTGPHTEPYEQYF. CDR3 DNA sequence: TGTGCCAGCAGCGCGCGAACCGGGACAGGGCCTCACACGGAGCCCTACGAGCAGTACTTC.

The rearrangement joins TRBV5-1 to TRBJ1-1, with no clear D. The V end lost 0 bases, the J end lost 1 base, and 7 bases lay between the germline ends. CDR1 SGHRS and CDR2 YFSETQ come from the germline V gene. The CDR3 spans 14 residues. The CDR3 protein is CASSLGYSNTEAFF. The CDR3 region has the DNA TGCGCCAGCAGCTTGGGGTATTCGAACACTGAAGCTTTCTTT.

The CDR3 nucleotides read TGTGCCATCAGTGAGACACTCAGGCAGGGAAGCACAGATACGCAGTATTTT. Amino acids: CAISETLRQGSTDTQYF. The V call is TRBV10-3, the J call TRBJ2-3, with D perhaps matching TRBD1 (5 bases). V lost 2 bases and J 0 bases, leaving 15 bases between the germline ends. Germline V gives CDR1 ENHRY, CDR2 SYGVKD. This CDR3 region has 17 residues.

The V call is TRBV28, the J call TRBJ2-1, with D uncertain. The ends were cut back, 5 bases at V and 5 bases at J, with 22 bases in the middle. Germline CDR1 and CDR2: MDHEN and SYDVKM. The CDR3 extends over 17 amino acids. The CDR3 DNA sequence: TGTGCCAGCAGTCCGTCAACCATCCCCAACCCGCACAATGAGCAGTTCTTC. It specifies CASSPSTIPNPHNEQFF.

The chain combines TRBV13 with TRBJ2-1; 12 bases match TRBD2. The CDR3 runs 16 residues. Looked up from germline, CDR1 is PRHDT and CDR2 is FYEKMQ (reference sequence). The J segment lost 3 bases and the V segment lost 6 bases, leaving 6 bases of the junction unmatched. CDR3 region: CASRDTSGGFYNEQFF. The CDR3 DNA follows: TGTGCCAGCAGAGATACTAGCGGGGGGTTCTACAATGAGCAGTTCTTC.

The chain couples TRBV9 to TRBJ1-2, with D possibly being TRBD1 (6 bases). The V gene's germline CDR1 is SGDLS and CDR2 YYNGEE. This CDR3 region has 15 residues. Trimming took 4 bases from V and 4 from J, leaving 17 bases between them. Here the CDR3 reads CASSPSWTEVYGYTF. As DNA, the CDR3 is TGTGCCAGCAGCCCCTCTTGGACAGAGGTCTATGGCTACACCTTC.

This clone has more than one count but fewer than ten. The rearrangement links TRBV7-2 to TRBJ1-6, with unresolved D. The germline V gene has CDR1 SGHTA and CDR2 FQGNSA. This CDR3 contains 15 residues. Between the trimmed V and J ends, which lost 4 bases and 8 bases, there was a span of 15 bases. The CDR3 loop reads CASSSTGETYSPLHF. The CDR3 DNA reads TGTGCCAGCAGCTCCACCGGGGAAACCTATTCACCCCTCCACTTT.

V usage is TRBV4-1 and J usage is TRBJ1-5; D is possibly TRBD1 (5 bases). The CDR3 has 15 residues. The germline V gene has CDR1 MGHRA and CDR2 YSYEKL. Trimming removed 0 bases from V and 4 bases from J, with 10 bases in between. CDR3 nucleotides: TGCGCCAGCAGCCAAGATCAGGCAGGGAATCAGCCCCAGCATTTT. Protein: CASSQDQAGNQPQHF.

This clone is a singleton in its sample. The chain joins TRBV4-3 to TRBJ1-2, with D possibly matching TRBD1 (5 bases). Germline loops: CDR1 LGHNA, CDR2 YSLEER. The CDR3 length is 15 residues. V was clipped by 0 bases and J by 3 bases, with 11 bases between them. The CDR3 region has the DNA TGCGCCAGCAGCCAAGACAGGGATTCCGACTATGGCTACACCTTC. Translating gives CASSQDRDSDYGYTF.

The J gene is TRBJ2-3, the V gene TRBV7-6; D is ambiguous. This CDR3 is built from 14 residues. CDR1 is SGHVS, CDR2 FNYEAQ, per germline. V lost 6 bases to trimming and J lost 5 bases, with 15 bases between them. CDR3 amino acids: CASSPALTGDTQYF. The CDR3 DNA is TGTGCCAGCAGTCCAGCCCTGACCGGAGATACGCAGTATTTT.

The gene calls are TRBV29-1 and TRBJ2-3, with D possibly TRBD2 on 6 matching bases. The CDR3 spans 13 residues. Germline CDR1 reads SQVTM; CDR2 reads ANQGSEA. Deletions cut 1 base from V and 5 bases from J, with 10 bases between. The CDR3 sequence: CSVEAGVIDTQYF. DNA for the CDR3: TGCAGCGTTGAAGCGGGGGTTATAGATACGCAGTATTTT.

The chain combines TRBV27 with TRBJ2-3; 10 positions agree with TRBD1. Germline V lookup: CDR1 MNHEY, CDR2 SMNVEV (reference sequence). This CDR3 spans 15 amino acids. Losses at the gene ends were 8 bases for V and 2 bases for J; bases not matched to a gene: 7. The CDR3 protein is CASGPGQGITDTQYF. The CDR3 DNA follows: TGTGCCAGCGGACCGGGACAGGGGATCACAGATACGCAGTATTTT.

This clone was seen only once. This rearrangement joins TRBV7-2 to TRBJ2-7; D possibly corresponds to TRBD1 (8 bases). The V gene's germline CDR1 is SGHTA and CDR2 FQGNSA. This CDR3 is built from 15 residues. The V end was cut by 5 bases, the J end by 7 bases, with 21 bases between. The CDR3 loop is CASSAMTGEGWEQYF. The CDR3 DNA follows: TGTGCCAGCAGCGCAATGACAGGGGAGGGTTGGGAGCAGTACTTC.

V gene TRBV6-6 combines with J gene TRBJ2-1; either TRBD1 or TRBD2 may fit D (5 bases each). Between the trimmed V and J ends, which lost 2 bases and 8 bases, there was a span of 13 bases. CDR3 length: 14 residues. CDR1 is MNHNY and CDR2 is SVGAGI in the germline V gene (reference sequence). Here the CDR3 reads CASSYADQGHEQFF. CDR3 DNA sequence: TGTGCCAGCAGTTACGCGGATCAGGGACATGAGCAGTTCTTC.

This chain links TRBV27 with TRBJ1-2; perhaps TRBD1 as D (5 bases). In germline, CDR1 is MNHEY, CDR2 SMNVEV (reference sequence). This CDR3 is built from 14 residues. The V and J ends lost 6 bases and 4 bases respectively, with 15 bases between them. The CDR3 here is CASSSTPGVYGYTF. In DNA form, the CDR3 reads TGTGCCAGCAGCTCCACCCCGGGGGTCTATGGCTACACCTTC.

The chain recombines TRBV2 with TRBJ1-5, with a tentative D call TRBD1 (5 bases). Per the germline V gene, CDR1 is SNHLY and CDR2 is FYNNEI. With 3 bases removed from V and 0 bases from J, the gap between germline ends came to 12 bases. The CDR3 spans 16 residues. For the CDR3, the DNA is TGTGCCAGCAGTGATGAGGGGAACTATAGCAATCAGCCCCAGCATTTT. Its protein is CASSDEGNYSNQPQHF.

This chain links TRBV5-6 with TRBJ2-7; 9 bases align to TRBD1. This CDR3 contains 17 residues. The V and J ends lost 0 bases and 1 base, in that order; junction bases with no gene match: 8. Germline V gene data show CDR1 as SGHDT and CDR2 as YYEEEE. The CDR3: CASSLAPVGQGSYEQYF. In DNA, the CDR3 is TGTGCCAGCAGCTTGGCCCCCGTAGGACAGGGGTCCTACGAGCAGTACTTC. The full variable domain, rest sourced from reference TRBV5-6 and TRBJ2-7, is DAGVTQSPTHLIKTRGQQVTLRCSPKSGHDTVSWYQQALGQGPQFIFQYYEEEERQRGNFPDRFSGHQFPNYSSELNVNALLLGDSALYLCASSLAPVGQGSYEQYFGPGTRLTVT.